This record concerns one T cell receptor (beta chain) sequence. No antigen is known for it. No clone much larger than this one lies a single base away; base qualities are absent. The source of the sample is a study of T cell changes during pregnancy in multiple sclerosis (dated by TCRdb to the late 2010s). About the full investigation: In women with multiple sclerosis, the researchers looked at how the T cell repertoire shifted as pregnancy progressed.

The germline V gene gives CDR1 as SGDLS and CDR2 as YYNGEE. From the cysteine up to the phenylalanine, the CDR3 has a length of 16 residues. Of the read, only the CDR3 DNA is kept; its 48 bases are in frame from base 1. V sheds 5 bases and J sheds 8 bases, leaving 22 bases between their ends. The method was the immunoSEQ multiplex PCR assay. Here the immuneACCESS table is served through TCRdb, limited to in-frame sequences with V and J called. Missing clones are a known gap in these copies; in checked studies unresolved V genes cover under half, and the rest lacks a known reason. This sample is represented by about 43,000 clones; roughly 90% of them were singletons. Roughly 1.5% of the sample belongs to the ten largest clones.

This sequence originates from a female donor with multiple sclerosis, enrolled in a pregnancy study. The chain couples TRBV9 to TRBJ2-2; the D gene may be TRBD1 or TRBD2, since each aligns over 5 bases. The sample was PBMCs (not recorded whether the cells were cultured). Here the CDR3 is given as CASSPHPAGSGGELFF. The nucleotides are TGTGCCAGCAGTCCTCATCCGGCAGGGAGCGGAGGGGAGCTGTTTTTT.